Reported below is one T cell receptor beta chain. Its target is unknown. The naive CD8 fraction comprised CD45RO-negative cells positively selected for CCR7 and excluded terminally differentiated effector memory CD45RA+ cells. This entry is derived from a study of shared clonotypes between healthy human individuals. Study-wide findings and caveats: Non-shared clonotypes showed lower generation probabilities than clonotypes common to all four donors.

The CDR3 totals 16 residues. Germline-derived CDR1 and CDR2 are PRHDT and FYEKMQ (reference sequence). V was shortened by 3 bases and J by 8 bases, with 22 bases between the two germline ends. Assay execution proceeded at the deep level. Produced via immunoSEQ multiplex PCR; TCRdb's table is partial and in-frame only. The sample shows about 2 million clones, about 94% of them seen only once. This rearrangement joins TRBV13 to TRBJ1-2, with TRBD1 as a possible D gene (5 bases). This receptor was identified in a man aged 18 to 29 in good health. Sequenced input: naive CD8+ T cells sorted from blood. CDR3 sequence: CASSLGEGTAYGGYTF. DNA of the CDR3: TGTGCCAGCAGCTTGGGGGAGGGGACGGCGTATGGCGGCTACACCTTC. The whole variable domain, filled in from reference TRBV13 and TRBJ1-2, reads AAGVIQSPRHLIKEKRETATLKCYPIPRHDTVYWYQQGPGQDPQFLISFYEKMQSDKGSIPDRFSAQQFSDYHSELNMSSLELGDSALYFCASSLGEGTAYGGYTFGSGTRLTVV.